What follows are 11 T cell receptor beta chains derived from one specimen sequenced in a study of vaccination and CD4 T cells after COVID-19. Indicated treatment: roughly 10-day PBMC culture with coronavirus spike peptide pools or control peptides (ViraFEST assay). With the Oncomine TCR Beta short-read assay, DNA from cultured CD4+ T cells was sequenced. TCRdb redid the calling of the PCR reads with MiXCR, one entry per CDR3 protein. Here the sample spans 7,800 or so distinct CDR3 sequences, approximately 55% being singletons. The antigens for these receptors are not known. Sample: CD4+ T cells from blood, cultured in vitro. The receptors shown here come from a human donor who had recovered from COVID-19.

The chain links TRBV24-1 to TRBJ1-4, with a tentative D call TRBD1 (6 bases). The germline CDR1 and CDR2 sequences are KGHDR and SFDVKD. Trimming took off 5 bases at V and 12 bases at J, with 15 bases between the two ends. This CDR3 spans 13 amino acids. The CDR3 spells CATSAEDGGELFF. For the CDR3, the DNA is TGTGCCACCAGTGCCGAAGACGGGGGCGAACTGTTTTTT.

To note about this clonotype: A junction boundary mismatches the germline segment, possibly from a read error. This sequence joins TRBV20-1 and TRBJ2-5, with unresolved D. CDR1 DFQATT and CDR2 SNEGSKA come from the germline V gene (reference sequence). The CDR3 sequence is 11 residues long. The CDR3 is CSGRRREAQYF. As DNA, the CDR3 is TGCAGTGGACGGAGAAGAGAGGCCCAGTACTTC.

This chain links TRBV5-6 with TRBJ2-3; 7 nucleotides align to TRBD2. The ends lost 0 bases at V and 0 bases at J; junction bases unmatched: 1. This CDR3 region has 15 residues. The germline V gene encodes CDR1 SGHDT and CDR2 YYEEEE. As DNA, the CDR3 is TGTGCCAGCAGCTTGGTGCGGGAGAGCACAGATACGCAGTATTTT. Translated: CASSLVRESTDTQYF.

The gene calls are TRBV4-1 and TRBJ1-1; D call uncertain. This CDR3 spans 13 amino acids. Trimming pared 1 base from V and 1 base from J, leaving 4 bases between. CDR1 is MGHRA and CDR2 is YSYEKL in the germline V gene. CDR3 DNA sequence: TGCGCCAGCAGCCAAGTGTCGAACACTGAAGCTTTCTTT. Translation: CASSQVSNTEAFF.

This rearrangement joins TRBV12-3 or TRBV12-4 to TRBJ2-1; D is possibly TRBD2 (6 bases). V shed 1 base and J shed 3 bases, with 10 bases lying between them. CDR3 size: 15 residues. CDR3 sequence: CASSLGGIGYNEQFF. The DNA of the CDR3 is TGTGCCAGCAGTTTAGGCGGGATTGGCTACAATGAGCAGTTCTTC.

This clonotype has just a few counts. V gene TRBV5-1 combines with J gene TRBJ1-1; perhaps TRBD1 as D (6 bases). The CDR3 covers 16 residues. V was shortened by 4 bases and J by 4 bases, with 20 bases between the two germline ends. Germline V gene lookup returns CDR1 SGHRS and CDR2 YFSETQ. The CDR3 DNA reads as TGCGCCAGCAGCCGCGTCGCAGGGGTTGTATCCACTGAAGCTTTCTTT. Its protein is CASSRVAGVVSTEAFF. The whole variable domain, filled in from reference TRBV5-1 and TRBJ1-1, reads KAGVTQTPRYLIKTRGQQVTLSCSPISGHRSVSWYQQTPGQGLQFLFEYFSETQRNKGNFPGRFSGRQFSNSRSEMNVSTLELGDSALYLCASSRVAGVVSTEAFFGQGTRLTVV.

This clonotype was detected a few times. The rearrangement uses TRBV24-1 and TRBJ1-2, with 7 bases fitting TRBD1. Trimming removed 1 base from V and 6 bases from J; junction bases left unmatched: 4. The CDR3 sequence is 14 residues long. CDR1 and CDR2 (germline): KGHDR, SFDVKD. This CDR3 is CATSDFPGGHGYTF. The DNA for the CDR3 is TGTGCCACCAGTGATTTTCCAGGGGGACATGGCTACACCTTC.

V usage is TRBV27 and J usage is TRBJ1-4; the D is unclear. The CDR3 length is 14 residues. V lost 3 bases to trimming and J lost 15 bases, with 20 bases between them. Germline loops: CDR1 MNHEY, CDR2 SMNVEV (reference sequence). The CDR3 bases are TGTGCCAGCAGTTTCCAGCCAACGGATAGTCAAGTGTTTTTT. Amino acid sequence: CASSFQPTDSQVFF.

The chain is built from TRBV6-4 and TRBJ1-6; 8 bases are shared with TRBD1. Germline CDR1 reads MRHNA; CDR2 reads SNTAGT. V lost 6 bases, J lost 10 bases, and 5 bases stayed unmatched. This CDR3 has 13 residues. The chain's CDR3 is CASSDRGNSPLHF. CDR3 DNA sequence: TGTGCCAGCAGCGACAGGGGAAACTCACCCCTCCACTTT.

The rearrangement links TRBV6-1 to TRBJ1-1, with TRBD1 as a possible D gene (5 bases). There are 14 residues in the CDR3. The V end was cut by 5 bases, the J end by 1 base, with 11 bases between. Germline CDR1 reads MNHNS; CDR2 reads SASEGT. CDR3 residues: CASSPRVRNTEAFF. The CDR3 region has the DNA TGTGCCAGCAGTCCCAGGGTGAGGAACACTGAAGCTTTCTTT.

The chain has TRBV30 and TRBJ1-2; D remains unclear. Germline V gene sequence: CDR1 GTSNPN, CDR2 SVGIG (reference sequence). The CDR3 has 13 amino acids. V was pared by 3 bases and J by 8 bases, with 16 bases between. The CDR3 spells CAWSPWTFRGYTF. DNA for the CDR3: TGTGCCTGGAGCCCGTGGACCTTTAGGGGCTACACCTTC.